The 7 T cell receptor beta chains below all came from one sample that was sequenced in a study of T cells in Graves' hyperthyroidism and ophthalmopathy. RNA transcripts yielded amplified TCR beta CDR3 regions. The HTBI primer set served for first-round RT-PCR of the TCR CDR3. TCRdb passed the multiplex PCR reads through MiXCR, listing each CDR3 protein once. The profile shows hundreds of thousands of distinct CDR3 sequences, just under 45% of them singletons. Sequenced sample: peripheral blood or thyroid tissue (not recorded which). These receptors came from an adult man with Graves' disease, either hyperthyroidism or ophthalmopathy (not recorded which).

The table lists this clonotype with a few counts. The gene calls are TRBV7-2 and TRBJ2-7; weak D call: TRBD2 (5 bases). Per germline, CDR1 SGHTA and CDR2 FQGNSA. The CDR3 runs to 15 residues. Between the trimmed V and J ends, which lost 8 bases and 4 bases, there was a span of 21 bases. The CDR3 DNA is TGTGCCAGCGCCCTGTCTAGCATCGACCGATACGAGCAGTACTTC. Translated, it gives CASALSSIDRYEQYF.

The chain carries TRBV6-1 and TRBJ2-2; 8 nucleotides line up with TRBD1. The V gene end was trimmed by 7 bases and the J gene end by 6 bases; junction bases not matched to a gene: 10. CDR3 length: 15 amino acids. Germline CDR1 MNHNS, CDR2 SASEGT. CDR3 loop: CASIRGTGGSGELFF. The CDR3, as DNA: TGTGCCAGCATCCGAGGGACAGGAGGTTCCGGGGAGCTGTTTTTT.

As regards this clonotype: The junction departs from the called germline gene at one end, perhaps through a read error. In DNA, the CDR3 is TGTGCCATCAGTGAAGCCCTGGGGACAGGAAACTATGGCTACACCTTC. This codes for CAISEALGTGNYGYTF. The rearrangement joins TRBV6-1 to TRBJ1-2, with 8 bases lining up with TRBD1. The V gene's germline CDR1 is MNHNS and CDR2 SASEGT. This CDR3 has 16 amino acids.

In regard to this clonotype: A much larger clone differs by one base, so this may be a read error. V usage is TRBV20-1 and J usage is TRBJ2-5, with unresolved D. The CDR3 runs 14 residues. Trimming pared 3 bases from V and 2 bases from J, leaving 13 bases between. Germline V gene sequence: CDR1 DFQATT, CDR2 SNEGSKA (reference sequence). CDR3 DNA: TGCAGTGCTAGCGGTCGGCAGTTACAAGAGACCCAGTACTTC. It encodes CSASGRQLQETQYF.

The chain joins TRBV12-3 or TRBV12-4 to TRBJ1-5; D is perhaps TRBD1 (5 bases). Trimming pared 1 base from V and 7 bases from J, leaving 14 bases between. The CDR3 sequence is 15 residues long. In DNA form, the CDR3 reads TGTGCCAGCAGTTTAGGGGGCGGGGCCGGGCAGCCCCAGCATTTT. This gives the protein CASSLGGGAGQPQHF.

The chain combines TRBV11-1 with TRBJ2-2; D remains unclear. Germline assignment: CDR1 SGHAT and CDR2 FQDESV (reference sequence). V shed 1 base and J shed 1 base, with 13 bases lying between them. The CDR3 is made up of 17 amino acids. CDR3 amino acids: CASSLGGLPLNTGELFF. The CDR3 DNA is TGTGCCAGCAGCTTAGGTGGTCTTCCTCTGAACACCGGGGAGCTGTTTTTT.

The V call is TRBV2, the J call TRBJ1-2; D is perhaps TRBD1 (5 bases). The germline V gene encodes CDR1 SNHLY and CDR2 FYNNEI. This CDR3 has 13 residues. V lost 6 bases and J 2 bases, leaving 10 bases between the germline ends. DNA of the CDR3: TGTGCCAGCAGCTCCAGACAGAACTATGGCTACACCTTC. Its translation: CASSSRQNYGYTF.